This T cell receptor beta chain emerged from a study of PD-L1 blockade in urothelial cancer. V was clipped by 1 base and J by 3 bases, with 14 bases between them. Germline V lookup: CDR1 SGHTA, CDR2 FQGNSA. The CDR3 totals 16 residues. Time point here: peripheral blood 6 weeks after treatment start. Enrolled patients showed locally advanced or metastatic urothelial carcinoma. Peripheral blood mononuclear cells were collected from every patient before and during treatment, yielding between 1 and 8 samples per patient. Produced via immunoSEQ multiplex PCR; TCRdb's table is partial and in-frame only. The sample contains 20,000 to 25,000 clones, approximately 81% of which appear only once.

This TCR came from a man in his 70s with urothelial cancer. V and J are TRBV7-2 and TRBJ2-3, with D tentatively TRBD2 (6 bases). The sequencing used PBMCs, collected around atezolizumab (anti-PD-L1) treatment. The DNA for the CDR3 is TGTGCCAGCAGCTTAGTTGCGGGATGGGGGACAGATACGCAGTATTTT. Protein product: CASSLVAGWGTDTQYF.